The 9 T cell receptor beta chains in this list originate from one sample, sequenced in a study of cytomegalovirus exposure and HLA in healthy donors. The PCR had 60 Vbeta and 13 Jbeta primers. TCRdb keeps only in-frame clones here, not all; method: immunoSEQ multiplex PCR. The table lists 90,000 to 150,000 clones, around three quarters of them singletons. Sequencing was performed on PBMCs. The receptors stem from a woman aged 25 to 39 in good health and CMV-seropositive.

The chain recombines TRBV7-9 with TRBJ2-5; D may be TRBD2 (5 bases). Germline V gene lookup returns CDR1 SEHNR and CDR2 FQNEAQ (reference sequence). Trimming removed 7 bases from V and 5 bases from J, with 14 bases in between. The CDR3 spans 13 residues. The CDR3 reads CASNQMGGETQYF. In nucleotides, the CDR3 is TGTGCCAGCAACCAGATGGGCGGGGAGACCCAGTACTTC.

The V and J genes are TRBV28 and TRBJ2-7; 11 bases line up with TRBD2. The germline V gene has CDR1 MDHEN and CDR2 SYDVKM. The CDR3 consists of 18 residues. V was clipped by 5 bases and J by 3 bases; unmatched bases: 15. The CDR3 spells CASSLSGGAAGNFYEQYF. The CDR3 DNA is TGTGCCAGCAGTCTTAGCGGGGGGGCCGCAGGTAACTTCTACGAGCAGTACTTC.

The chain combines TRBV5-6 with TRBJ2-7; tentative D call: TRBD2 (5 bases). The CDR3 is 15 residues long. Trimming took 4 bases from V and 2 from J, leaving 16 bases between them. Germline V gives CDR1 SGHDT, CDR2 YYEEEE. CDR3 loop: CASSPKTRSPYEQYF. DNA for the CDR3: TGTGCCAGCAGCCCAAAAACTAGGTCCCCCTACGAGCAGTACTTC.

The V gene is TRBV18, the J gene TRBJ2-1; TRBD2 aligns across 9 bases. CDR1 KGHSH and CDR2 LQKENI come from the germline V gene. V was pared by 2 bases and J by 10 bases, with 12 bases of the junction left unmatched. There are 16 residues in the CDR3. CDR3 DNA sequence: TGTGCCAGCTCACCAACTAGAGCGGGGGGTCGGGAGGAGCAGTTCTTC. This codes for CASSPTRAGGREEQFF.

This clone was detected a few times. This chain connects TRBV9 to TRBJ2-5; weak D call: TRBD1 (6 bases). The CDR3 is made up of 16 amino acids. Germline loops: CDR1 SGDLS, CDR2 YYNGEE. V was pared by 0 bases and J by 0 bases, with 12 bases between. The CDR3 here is CASSVAPGEYQETQYF. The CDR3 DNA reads TGTGCCAGCAGCGTAGCGCCAGGGGAGTACCAAGAGACCCAGTACTTC.

In nucleotides, the CDR3 is TGCGCCAGCAGCCAAGATGGGGGGGCTGGTAATGAAAAACTGTTTTTT. It is translated as CASSQDGGAGNEKLFF. This chain uses TRBV4-1 with TRBJ1-4; a weak D match, TRBD1 (6 bases). The germline V gene encodes CDR1 MGHRA and CDR2 YSYEKL. This CDR3 is 16 amino acids long. The V end lost 0 bases, the J end lost 4 bases, and 12 bases lay between the germline ends.

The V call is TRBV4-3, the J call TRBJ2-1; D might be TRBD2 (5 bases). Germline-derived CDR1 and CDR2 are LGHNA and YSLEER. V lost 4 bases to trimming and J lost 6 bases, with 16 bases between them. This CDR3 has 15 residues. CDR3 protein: CASSPSSTDFNEQFF. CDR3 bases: TGCGCCAGCAGCCCTTCCTCCACGGACTTCAATGAGCAGTTCTTC.

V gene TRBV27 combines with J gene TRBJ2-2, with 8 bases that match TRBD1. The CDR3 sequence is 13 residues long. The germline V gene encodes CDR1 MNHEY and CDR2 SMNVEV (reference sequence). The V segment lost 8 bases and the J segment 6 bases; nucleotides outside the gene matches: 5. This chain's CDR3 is CASGTGVSGELFF. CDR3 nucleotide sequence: TGTGCCAGCGGGACAGGAGTCTCCGGGGAGCTGTTTTTT.

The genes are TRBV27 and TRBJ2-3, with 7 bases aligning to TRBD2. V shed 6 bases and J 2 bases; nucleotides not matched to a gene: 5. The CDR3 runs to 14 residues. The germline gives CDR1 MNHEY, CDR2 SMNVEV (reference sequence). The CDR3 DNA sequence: TGTGCCAGCAGGCGGGGGACTCTCACAGATACGCAGTATTTT. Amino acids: CASRRGTLTDTQYF.